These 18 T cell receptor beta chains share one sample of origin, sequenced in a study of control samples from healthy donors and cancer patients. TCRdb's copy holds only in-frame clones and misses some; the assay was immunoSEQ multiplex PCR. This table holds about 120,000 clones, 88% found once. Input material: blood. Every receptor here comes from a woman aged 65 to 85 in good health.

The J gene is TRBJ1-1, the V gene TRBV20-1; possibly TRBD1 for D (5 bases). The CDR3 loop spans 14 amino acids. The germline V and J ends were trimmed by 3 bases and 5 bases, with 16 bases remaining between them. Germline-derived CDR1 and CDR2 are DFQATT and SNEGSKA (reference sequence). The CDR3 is CSASGSGTRTEAFF. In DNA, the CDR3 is TGCAGTGCTAGTGGGTCAGGGACGAGGACTGAAGCTTTCTTT.

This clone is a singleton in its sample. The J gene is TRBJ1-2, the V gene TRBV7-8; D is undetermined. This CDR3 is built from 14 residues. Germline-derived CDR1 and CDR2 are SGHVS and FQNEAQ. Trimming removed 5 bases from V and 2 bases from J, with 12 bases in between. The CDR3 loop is CASSIPGSNYGYTF. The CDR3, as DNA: TGTGCCAGCAGCATCCCGGGGAGCAACTATGGCTACACCTTC.

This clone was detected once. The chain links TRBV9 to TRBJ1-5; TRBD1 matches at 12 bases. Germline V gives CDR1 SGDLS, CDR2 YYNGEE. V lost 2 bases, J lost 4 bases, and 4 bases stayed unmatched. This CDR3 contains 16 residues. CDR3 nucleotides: TGTGCCAGCAGCGTGGGGGGACAGGGGGCAAATCAGCCCCAGCATTTT. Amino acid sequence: CASSVGGQGANQPQHF.

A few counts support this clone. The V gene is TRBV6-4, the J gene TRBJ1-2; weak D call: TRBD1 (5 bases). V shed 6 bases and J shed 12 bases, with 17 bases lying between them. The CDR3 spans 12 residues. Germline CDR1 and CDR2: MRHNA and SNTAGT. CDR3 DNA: TGTGCCAGCAGCCTCGCGGGGCGCTCTGACACCTTC. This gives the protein CASSLAGRSDTF.

In nucleotides, the CDR3 is TGTGCCAGCAGTGAAATGACTTTACGGGCCCTCCACTTT. The encoded protein is CASSEMTLRALHF. V and J are TRBV2 and TRBJ1-6; no clear D gene. CDR3 size: 13 residues. With 2 bases removed from V and 14 bases from J, the gap between germline ends came to 13 bases. Per the germline V gene, CDR1 is SNHLY and CDR2 is FYNNEI.

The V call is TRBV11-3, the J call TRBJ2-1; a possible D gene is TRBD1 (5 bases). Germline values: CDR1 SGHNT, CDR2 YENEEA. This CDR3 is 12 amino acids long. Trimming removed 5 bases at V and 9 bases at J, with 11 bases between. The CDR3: CASSQGDFEQFF. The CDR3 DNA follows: TGTGCCAGCAGCCAAGGGGATTTTGAGCAGTTCTTC. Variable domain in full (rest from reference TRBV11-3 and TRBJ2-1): EAGVVQSPRYKIIEKKQPVAFWCNPISGHNTLYWYLQNLGQGPELLIRYENEEAVDDSQLPKDRFSAERLKGVDSTLKIQPAELGDSAVYLCASSQGDFEQFFGPGTRLTVL.

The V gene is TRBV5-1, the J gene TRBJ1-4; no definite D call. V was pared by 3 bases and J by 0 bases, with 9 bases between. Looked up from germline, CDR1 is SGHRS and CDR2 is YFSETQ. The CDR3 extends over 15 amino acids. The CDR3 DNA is TGCGCCAGCAGCTCCGGAGACGCAACTAATGAAAAACTGTTTTTT. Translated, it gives CASSSGDATNEKLFF.

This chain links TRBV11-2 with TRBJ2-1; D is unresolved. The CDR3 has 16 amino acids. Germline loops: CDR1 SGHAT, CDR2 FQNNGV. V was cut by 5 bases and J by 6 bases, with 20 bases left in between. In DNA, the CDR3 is TGTGCCAGCAGCCGCCGCTACGGTGACACTGGCAATGAGCAGTTCTTC. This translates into CASSRRYGDTGNEQFF.

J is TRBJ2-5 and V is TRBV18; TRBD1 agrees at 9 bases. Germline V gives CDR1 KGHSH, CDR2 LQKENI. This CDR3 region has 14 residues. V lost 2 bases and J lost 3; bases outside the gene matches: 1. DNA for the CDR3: TGTGCCAGCTCACCAGGGACAGGGAAAGAGACCCAGTACTTC. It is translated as CASSPGTGKETQYF. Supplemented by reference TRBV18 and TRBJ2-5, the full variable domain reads NAGVMQNPRHLVRRRGQEARLRCSPMKGHSHVYWYRQLPEEGLKFMVYLQKENIIDESGMPKERFSAEFPKEGPSILRIQQVVRGDSAAYFCASSPGTGKETQYFGPGTRLLVL.

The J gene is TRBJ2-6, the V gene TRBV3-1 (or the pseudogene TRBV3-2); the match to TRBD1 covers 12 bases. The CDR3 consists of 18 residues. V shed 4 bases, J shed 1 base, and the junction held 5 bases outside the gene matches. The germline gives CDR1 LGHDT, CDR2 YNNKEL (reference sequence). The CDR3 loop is CASSPRDRGLSGANVLTF. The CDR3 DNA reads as TGTGCCAGCAGCCCCCGGGACAGGGGGCTTTCTGGGGCCAACGTCCTGACTTTC.

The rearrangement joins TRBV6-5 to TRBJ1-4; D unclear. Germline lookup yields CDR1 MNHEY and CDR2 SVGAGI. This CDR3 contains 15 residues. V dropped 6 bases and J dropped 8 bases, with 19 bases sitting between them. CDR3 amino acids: CASSTSPRRKEKLFF. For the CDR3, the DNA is TGTGCCAGCAGCACTAGCCCCAGGCGGAAAGAAAAACTGTTTTTT.

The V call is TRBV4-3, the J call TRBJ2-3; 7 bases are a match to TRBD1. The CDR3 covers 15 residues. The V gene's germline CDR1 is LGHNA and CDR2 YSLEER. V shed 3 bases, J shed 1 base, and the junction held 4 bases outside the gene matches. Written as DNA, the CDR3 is TGCGCCAGCAGCCAGACAGGGTTTGGCACAGATACGCAGTATTTT. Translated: CASSQTGFGTDTQYF.

The CDR3 nucleotides read TGTGCCAGCAGCTTAGCTGCAGCTAACTATGGCTACACCTTC. This sequence encodes CASSLAAANYGYTF. The rearrangement links TRBV7-9 to TRBJ1-2; D uncertain. The CDR3 is 14 amino acids. V was shortened by 0 bases and J by 0 bases, with 5 bases between the two germline ends. In germline, CDR1 is SEHNR, CDR2 FQNEAQ (reference sequence). The full variable domain, rest sourced from reference TRBV7-9 and TRBJ1-2, is DTGVSQNPRHKITKRGQNVTFRCDPISEHNRLYWYRQTLGQGPEFLTYFQNEAQLEKSRLLSDRFSAERPKGSFSTLEIQRTEQGDSAMYLCASSLAAANYGYTFGSGTRLTVV.

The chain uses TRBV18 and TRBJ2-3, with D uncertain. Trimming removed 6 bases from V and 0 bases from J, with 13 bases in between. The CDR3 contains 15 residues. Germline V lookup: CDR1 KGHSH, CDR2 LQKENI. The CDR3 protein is CASSPLPGSTDTQYF. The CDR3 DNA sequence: TGTGCCAGCTCCCCCCTTCCGGGTAGCACAGATACGCAGTATTTT.

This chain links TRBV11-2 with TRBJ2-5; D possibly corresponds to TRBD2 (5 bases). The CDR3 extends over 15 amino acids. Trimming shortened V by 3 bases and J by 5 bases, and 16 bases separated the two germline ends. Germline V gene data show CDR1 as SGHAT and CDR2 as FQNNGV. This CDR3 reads CASSLTAGGEETQYF. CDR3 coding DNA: TGTGCCAGCAGCTTGACCGCAGGTGGGGAGGAGACCCAGTACTTC.

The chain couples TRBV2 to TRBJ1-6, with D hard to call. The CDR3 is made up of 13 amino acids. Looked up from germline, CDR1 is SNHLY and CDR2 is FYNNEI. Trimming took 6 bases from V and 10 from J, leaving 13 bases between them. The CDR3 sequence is CASSAAPYSPLHF. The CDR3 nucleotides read TGTGCCAGCAGCGCCGCCCCGTACTCACCCCTCCACTTT. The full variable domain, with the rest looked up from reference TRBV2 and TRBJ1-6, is EPEVTQTPSHQVTQMGQEVILRCVPISNHLYFYWYRQILGQKVEFLVSFYNNEISEKSEIFDDQFSVERPDGSNFTLKIRSTKLEDSAMYFCASSAAPYSPLHFGNGTRLTVT.

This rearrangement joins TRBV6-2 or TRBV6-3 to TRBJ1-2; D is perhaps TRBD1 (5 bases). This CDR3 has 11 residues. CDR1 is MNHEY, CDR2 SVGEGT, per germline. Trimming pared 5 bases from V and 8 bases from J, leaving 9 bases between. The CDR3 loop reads CASSQGSGYTF. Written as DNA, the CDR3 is TGTGCCAGCAGTCAGGGTTCCGGCTACACCTTC.

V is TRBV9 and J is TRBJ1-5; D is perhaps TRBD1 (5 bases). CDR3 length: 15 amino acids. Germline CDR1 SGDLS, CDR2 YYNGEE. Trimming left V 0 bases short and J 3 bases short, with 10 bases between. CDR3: CASSVGRGLNQPQHF. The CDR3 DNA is TGTGCCAGCAGCGTAGGTAGGGGACTCAATCAGCCCCAGCATTTT. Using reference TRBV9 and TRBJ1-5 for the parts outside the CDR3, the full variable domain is DSGVTQTPKHLITATGQRVTLRCSPRSGDLSVYWYQQSLDQGLQFLIQYYNGEERAKGNILERFSAQQFPDLHSELNLSSLELGDSALYFCASSVGRGLNQPQHFGDGTRLSIL.